This entry describes one TCR beta chain. The data belong to a study of cytomegalovirus exposure and HLA in healthy donors. Here immunoSEQ multiplex PCR was the method, and the copy in TCRdb shows in-frame clones only, minus some. The sample consists of 250,000 to 300,000 clones, around 86% of them appearing once. Deletions cut 4 bases from V and 6 bases from J, with 12 bases between. The CDR3 spans 12 residues. CDR1 and CDR2 from the germline V gene are GTSNPN and SVGIG (reference sequence). The V and J genes are TRBV30 and TRBJ1-1; D call uncertain. The specimen sequenced was PBMCs. The source of this sequence is a woman aged 18-29 years in good health and CMV-seronegative. CDR3 region: CAWKPGSAEAFF. DNA for the CDR3: TGTGCCTGGAAGCCGGGTAGCGCTGAAGCTTTCTTT.